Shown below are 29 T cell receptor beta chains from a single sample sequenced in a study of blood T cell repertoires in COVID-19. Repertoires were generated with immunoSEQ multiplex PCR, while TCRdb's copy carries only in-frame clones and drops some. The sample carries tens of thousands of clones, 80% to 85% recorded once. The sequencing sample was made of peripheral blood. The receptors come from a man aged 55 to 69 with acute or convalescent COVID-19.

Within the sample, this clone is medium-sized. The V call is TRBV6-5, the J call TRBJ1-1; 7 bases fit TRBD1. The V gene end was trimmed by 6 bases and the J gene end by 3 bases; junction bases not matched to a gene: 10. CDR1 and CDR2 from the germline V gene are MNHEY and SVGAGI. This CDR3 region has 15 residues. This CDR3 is CASRSGGLEDTEAFF. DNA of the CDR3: TGTGCCAGCAGATCAGGGGGTCTTGAGGACACTGAAGCTTTCTTT.

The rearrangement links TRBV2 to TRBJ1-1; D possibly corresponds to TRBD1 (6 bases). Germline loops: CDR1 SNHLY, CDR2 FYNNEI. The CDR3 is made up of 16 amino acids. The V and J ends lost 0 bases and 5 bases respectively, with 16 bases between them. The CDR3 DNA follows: TGTGCCAGCAGTGAAGCGCTTCCGGCAGGACAGACTGAAGCTTTCTTT. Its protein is CASSEALPAGQTEAFF.

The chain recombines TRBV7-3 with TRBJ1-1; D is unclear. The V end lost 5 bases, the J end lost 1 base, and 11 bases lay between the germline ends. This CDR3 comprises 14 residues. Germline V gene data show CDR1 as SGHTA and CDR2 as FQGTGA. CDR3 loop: CASSQSGSNTEAFF. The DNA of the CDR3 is TGTGCCAGCAGCCAGAGCGGGTCGAACACTGAAGCTTTCTTT.

CDR3 amino acids: CASSQVAGKQYF. The CDR3 DNA follows: TGCGCCAGCAGCCAAGTGGCGGGGAAGCAGTACTTC. The rearrangement links TRBV4-1 to TRBJ2-7, with D possibly matching TRBD2 (6 bases). Between the trimmed V and J ends, which lost 1 base and 8 bases, there was a span of 9 bases. CDR3 length equals 12 residues. Per germline, CDR1 MGHRA and CDR2 YSYEKL.

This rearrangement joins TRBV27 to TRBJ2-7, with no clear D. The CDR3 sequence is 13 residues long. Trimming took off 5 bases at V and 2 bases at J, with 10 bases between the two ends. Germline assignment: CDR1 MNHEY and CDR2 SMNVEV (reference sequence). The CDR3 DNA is TGTGCCAGCAGTCCTCTCTCCGCCTACGAGCAGTACTTC. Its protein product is CASSPLSAYEQYF.

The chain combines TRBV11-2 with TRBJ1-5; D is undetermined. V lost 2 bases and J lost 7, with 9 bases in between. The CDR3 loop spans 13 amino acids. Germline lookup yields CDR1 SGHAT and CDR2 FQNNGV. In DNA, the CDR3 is TGTGCCAGCAGCTTAAGGGAGGGCCAGCCCCAGCATTTT. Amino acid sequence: CASSLREGQPQHF.

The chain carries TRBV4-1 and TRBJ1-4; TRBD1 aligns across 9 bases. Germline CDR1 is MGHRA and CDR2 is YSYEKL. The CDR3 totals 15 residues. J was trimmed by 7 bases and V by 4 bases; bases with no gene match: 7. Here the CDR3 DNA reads TGCGCCAGCAGCCTCACAGGGGGCAAGGGTGAAAAACTGTTTTTT. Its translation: CASSLTGGKGEKLFF.

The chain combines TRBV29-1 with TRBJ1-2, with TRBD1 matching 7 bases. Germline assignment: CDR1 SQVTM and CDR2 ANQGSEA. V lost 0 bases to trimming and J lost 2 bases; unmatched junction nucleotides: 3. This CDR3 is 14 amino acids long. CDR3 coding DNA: TGCAGCGTTGAAGATCAGGGACAGAACTATGGCTACACCTTC. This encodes CSVEDQGQNYGYTF.

The CDR3 region has the DNA TGTGCCAGCAGCCCCAGAGGGGGGGTAGAGACCCAGTACTTC. It yields the protein CASSPRGGVETQYF. The rearrangement uses TRBV5-8 and TRBJ2-5, with D tentatively TRBD2 (7 bases). Germline V CDR1 and CDR2: SGHTS, YDEGEE. This CDR3 comprises 14 residues. V gave up 4 bases and J gave up 4 bases, with 14 bases separating them.

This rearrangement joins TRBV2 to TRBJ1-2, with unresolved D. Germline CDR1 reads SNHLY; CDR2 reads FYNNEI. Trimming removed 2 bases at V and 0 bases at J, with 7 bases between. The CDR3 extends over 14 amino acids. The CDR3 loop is CASSESSANYGYTF. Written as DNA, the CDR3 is TGTGCCAGCAGTGAATCGTCAGCTAACTATGGCTACACCTTC.

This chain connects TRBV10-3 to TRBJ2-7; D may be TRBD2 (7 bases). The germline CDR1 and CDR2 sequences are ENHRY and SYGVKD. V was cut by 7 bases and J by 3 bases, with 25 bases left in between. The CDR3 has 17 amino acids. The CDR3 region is CAIKSEGGEARVYEQYF. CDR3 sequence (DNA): TGTGCCATCAAGAGTGAAGGGGGGGAAGCTAGGGTCTACGAGCAGTACTTC.

The CDR3 DNA is TGCGCCAGCAGCTTGGCCTTGCGGGGGGGCTCGGAGACCCAGTACTTC. Translating it yields CASSLALRGGSETQYF. The chain links TRBV5-1 to TRBJ2-5, with 9 bases lining up with TRBD2. Trimming cost V 0 bases and J 5 bases; bases outside gene matches: 8. This CDR3 region has 16 residues. The germline gives CDR1 SGHRS, CDR2 YFSETQ.

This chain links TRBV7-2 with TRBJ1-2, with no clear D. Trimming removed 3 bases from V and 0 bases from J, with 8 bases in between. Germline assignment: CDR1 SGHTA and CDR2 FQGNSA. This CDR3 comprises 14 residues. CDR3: CASSFSTSNYGYTF. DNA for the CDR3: TGTGCCAGCAGCTTCTCGACTTCTAACTATGGCTACACCTTC.

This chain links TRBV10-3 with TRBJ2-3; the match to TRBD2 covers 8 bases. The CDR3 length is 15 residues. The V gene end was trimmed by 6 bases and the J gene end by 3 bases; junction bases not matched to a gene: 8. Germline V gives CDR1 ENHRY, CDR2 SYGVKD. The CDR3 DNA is TGTGCCATCAGCCGCTCGGGGGGGCTGACAGATACGCAGTATTTT. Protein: CAISRSGGLTDTQYF.

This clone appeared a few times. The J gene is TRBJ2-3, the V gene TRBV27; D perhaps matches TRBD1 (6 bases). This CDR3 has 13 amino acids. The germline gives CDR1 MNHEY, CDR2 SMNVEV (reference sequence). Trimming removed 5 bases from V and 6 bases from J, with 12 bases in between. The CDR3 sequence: CASSKGVGDTQYF. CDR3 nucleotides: TGTGCCAGCAGTAAGGGGGTGGGTGATACGCAGTATTTT.

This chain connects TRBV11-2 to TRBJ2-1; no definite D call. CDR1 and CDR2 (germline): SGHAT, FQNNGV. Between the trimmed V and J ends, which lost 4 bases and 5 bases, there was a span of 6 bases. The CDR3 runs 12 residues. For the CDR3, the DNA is TGTGCCAGCAGCTCAATTGACAATGAGCAGTTCTTC. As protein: CASSSIDNEQFF.

The CDR3: CSAGQTFTEAFF. In DNA, the CDR3 is TGCAGCGCAGGACAGACGTTCACTGAAGCTTTCTTT. The chain employs TRBV29-1 and TRBJ1-1; D might be TRBD1 (6 bases). Germline loops: CDR1 SQVTM, CDR2 ANQGSEA. The CDR3 extends over 12 amino acids. V lost 7 bases and J lost 4, with 13 bases in between.

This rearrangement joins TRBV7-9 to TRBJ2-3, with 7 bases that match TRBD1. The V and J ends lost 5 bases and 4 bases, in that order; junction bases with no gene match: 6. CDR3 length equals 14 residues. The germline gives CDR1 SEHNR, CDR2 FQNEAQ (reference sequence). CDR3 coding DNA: TGTGCCAGCAGCCCCCGGGACAGCCCAGATACGCAGTATTTT. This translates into CASSPRDSPDTQYF.

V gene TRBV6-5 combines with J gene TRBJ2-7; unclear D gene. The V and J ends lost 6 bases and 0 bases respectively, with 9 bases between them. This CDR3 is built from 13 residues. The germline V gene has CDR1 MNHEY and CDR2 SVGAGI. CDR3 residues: CASRFDFSYEQYF. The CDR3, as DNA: TGTGCCAGCAGGTTCGACTTCTCCTACGAGCAGTACTTC.

This CDR3 is CASSQVGQGNYGYTF. For the CDR3, the DNA is TGCGCCAGCAGCCAAGTTGGTCAGGGCAACTATGGCTACACCTTC. This chain links TRBV4-3 with TRBJ1-2; D might be TRBD1 (5 bases). Germline CDR1 and CDR2: LGHNA and YSLEER. The CDR3 length is 15 residues. Trimming left V 1 base short and J 2 bases short, with 11 bases between.

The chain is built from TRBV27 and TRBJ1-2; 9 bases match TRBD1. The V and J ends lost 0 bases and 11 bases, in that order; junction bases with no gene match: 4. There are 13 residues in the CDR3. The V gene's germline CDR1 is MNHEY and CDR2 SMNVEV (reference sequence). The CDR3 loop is CASSLSGTGRYTF. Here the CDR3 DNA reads TGTGCCAGCAGTTTATCCGGGACAGGGAGATACACCTTC.

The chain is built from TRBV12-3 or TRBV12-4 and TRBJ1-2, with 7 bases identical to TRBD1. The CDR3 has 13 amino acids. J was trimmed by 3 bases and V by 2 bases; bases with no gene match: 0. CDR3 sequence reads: CASSLRGHYGYTF. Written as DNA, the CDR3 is TGTGCCAGCAGTTTAAGGGGGCACTATGGCTACACCTTC.

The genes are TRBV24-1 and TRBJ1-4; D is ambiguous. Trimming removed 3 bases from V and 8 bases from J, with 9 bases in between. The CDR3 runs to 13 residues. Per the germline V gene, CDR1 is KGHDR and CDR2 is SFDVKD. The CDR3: CATSDERTEKLFF. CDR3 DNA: TGTGCCACCAGTGATGAGCGGACCGAAAAACTGTTTTTT.

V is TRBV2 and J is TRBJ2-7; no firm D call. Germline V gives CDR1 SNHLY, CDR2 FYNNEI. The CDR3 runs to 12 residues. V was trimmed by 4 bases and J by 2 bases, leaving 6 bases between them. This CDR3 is CASSAKPYEQYF. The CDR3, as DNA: TGTGCCAGCAGTGCTAAGCCCTACGAGCAGTACTTC.

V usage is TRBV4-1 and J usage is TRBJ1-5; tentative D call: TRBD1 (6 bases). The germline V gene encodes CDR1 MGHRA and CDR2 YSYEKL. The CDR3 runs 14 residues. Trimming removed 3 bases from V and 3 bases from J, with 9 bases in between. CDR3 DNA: TGCGCCAGCAGCCATGGACAGCCCAATCAGCCCCAGCATTTT. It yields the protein CASSHGQPNQPQHF.

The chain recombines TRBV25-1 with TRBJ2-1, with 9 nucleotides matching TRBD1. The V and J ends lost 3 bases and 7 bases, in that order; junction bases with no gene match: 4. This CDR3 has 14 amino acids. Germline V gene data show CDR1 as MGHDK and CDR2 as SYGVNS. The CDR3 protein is CASSEGQGFNEQFF. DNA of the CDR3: TGTGCCAGCAGTGAGGGACAGGGTTTTAATGAGCAGTTCTTC.

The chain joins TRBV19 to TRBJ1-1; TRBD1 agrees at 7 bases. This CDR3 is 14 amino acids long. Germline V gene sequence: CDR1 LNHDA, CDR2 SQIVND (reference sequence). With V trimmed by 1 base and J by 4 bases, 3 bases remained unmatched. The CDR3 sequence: CASSIAGGSTEAFF. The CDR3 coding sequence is TGTGCCAGTAGTATAGCAGGGGGGAGCACTGAAGCTTTCTTT.

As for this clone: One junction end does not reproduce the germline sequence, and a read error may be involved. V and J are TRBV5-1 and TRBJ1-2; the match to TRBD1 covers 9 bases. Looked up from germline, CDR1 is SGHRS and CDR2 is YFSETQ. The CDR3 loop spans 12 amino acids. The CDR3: CASRLGQGTYTF. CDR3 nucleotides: TGCGCCAGCAGATTGGGACAGGGAACCTACACCTTC.

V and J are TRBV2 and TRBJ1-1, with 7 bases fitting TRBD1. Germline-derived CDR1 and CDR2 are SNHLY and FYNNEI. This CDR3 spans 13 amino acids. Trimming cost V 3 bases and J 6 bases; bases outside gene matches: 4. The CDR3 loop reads CASSDGTASEAFF. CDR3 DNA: TGTGCCAGCAGTGATGGGACAGCCTCTGAAGCTTTCTTT.